This TCR beta chain was found in a study of OX40 agonist ivuxolimab in advanced cancers. Study in general: Patients with hepatocellular carcinoma, melanoma, renal cell or head and neck cancer made up the dose-escalation patients.

Study-level points and caveats: Researchers did not establish what antigens the expanded peripheral T cells target.

Looked up from germline, CDR1 is MGHRA and CDR2 is YSYEKL. Trimming took 2 bases from V and 4 from J; bases not matched to a gene: 6. The CDR3 contains 15 residues. Remarks on this clone: What it binds is not known.

The repertoire was sequenced with immunoSEQ multiplex PCR; TCRdb's copy has only in-frame clones and lacks some. This sample has around 25,000 clones, with 80% to 90% found just once. The TCR sequence derives from an adult with an advanced solid tumor such as melanoma, head and neck, liver or kidney cancer. Sequenced material: CD4+ or CD8+ T cells sorted from blood, taken in a trial of the OX40 agonist ivuxolimab. The gene calls are TRBV4-1 and TRBJ2-7; TRBD1 matches 9 bases. The CDR3 DNA reads TGCGCCAGCAGCCAACCGGGACAGGGACAATACGAGCAGTACTTC. It encodes CASSQPGQGQYEQYF.